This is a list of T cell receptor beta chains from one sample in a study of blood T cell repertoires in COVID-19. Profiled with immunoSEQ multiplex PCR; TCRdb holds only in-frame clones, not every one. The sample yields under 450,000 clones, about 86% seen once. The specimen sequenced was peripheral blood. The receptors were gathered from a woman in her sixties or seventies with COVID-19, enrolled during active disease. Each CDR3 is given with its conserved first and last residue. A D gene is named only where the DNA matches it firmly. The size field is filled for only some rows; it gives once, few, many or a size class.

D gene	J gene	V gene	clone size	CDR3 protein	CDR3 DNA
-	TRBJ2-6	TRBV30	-	CAWIGPFSGANVLTF	TGTGCCTGGATTGGCCCCTTCTCTGGGGCCAACGTCCTGACTTTC
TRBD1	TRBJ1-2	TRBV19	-	CASAAGDRGLNGYTF	TGTGCCAGTGCCGCGGGGGACAGGGGTTTAAATGGCTACACCTTC
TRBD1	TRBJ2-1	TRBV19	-	CASSLGQGAFNEQFF	TGTGCCAGTAGTTTGGGACAGGGAGCCTTCAATGAGCAGTTCTTC
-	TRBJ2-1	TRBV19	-	CACAGDRNTEQFF	TGTGCCTGTGCGGGGGACAGGAATACTGAGCAGTTCTTC
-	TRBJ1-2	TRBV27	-	CASSPDWEYGYTF	TGTGCCAGCAGTCCGGACTGGGAGTATGGCTACACCTTC
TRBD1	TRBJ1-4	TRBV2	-	CASSYTGEEVEKLFF	TGTGCCAGCAGCTATACAGGGGAGGAGGTCGAAAAACTGTTTTTT
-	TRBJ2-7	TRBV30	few	CAGGGRWASGQYF	TGTGCCGGAGGTGGCCGTTGGGCCTCGGGGCAGTACTTC
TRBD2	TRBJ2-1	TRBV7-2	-	CASSSRGGGFYNEQFF	TGTGCCAGCAGCTCCCGCGGGGGGGGGTTCTACAATGAGCAGTTCTTC
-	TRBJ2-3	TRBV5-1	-	CASSLRTDKDTQYF	TGCGCCAGCAGCCTAAGGACAGATAAAGATACGCAGTATTTT
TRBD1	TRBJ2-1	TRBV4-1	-	CASSQNRDRYGNEQFF	TGCGCCAGCAGCCAAAACCGGGACAGATATGGCAATGAGCAGTTCTTC
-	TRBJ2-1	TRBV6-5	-	CASSTPREQFF	TGTGCCAGCAGCACGCCGCGTGAGCAGTTCTTC
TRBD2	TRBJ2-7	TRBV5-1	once	CASSSGTRGDEQYF	TGCGCCAGCAGCTCCGGGACTAGGGGGGACGAGCAGTACTTC
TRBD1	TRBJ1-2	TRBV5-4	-	CASSLGQGGYTF	TGTGCCAGCAGCTTGGGACAGGGAGGCTACACCTTC